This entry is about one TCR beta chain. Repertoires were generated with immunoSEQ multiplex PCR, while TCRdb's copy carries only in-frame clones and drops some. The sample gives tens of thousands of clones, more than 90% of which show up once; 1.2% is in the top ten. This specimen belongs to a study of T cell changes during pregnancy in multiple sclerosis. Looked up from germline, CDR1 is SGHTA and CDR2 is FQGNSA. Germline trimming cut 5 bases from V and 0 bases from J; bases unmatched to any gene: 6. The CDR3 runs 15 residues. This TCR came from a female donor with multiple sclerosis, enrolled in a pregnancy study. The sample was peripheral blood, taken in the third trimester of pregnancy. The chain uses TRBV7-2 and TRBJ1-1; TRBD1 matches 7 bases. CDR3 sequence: CASSQTGALNTEAFF. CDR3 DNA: TGTGCCAGCAGCCAAACAGGGGCTTTGAACACTGAAGCTTTCTTT.